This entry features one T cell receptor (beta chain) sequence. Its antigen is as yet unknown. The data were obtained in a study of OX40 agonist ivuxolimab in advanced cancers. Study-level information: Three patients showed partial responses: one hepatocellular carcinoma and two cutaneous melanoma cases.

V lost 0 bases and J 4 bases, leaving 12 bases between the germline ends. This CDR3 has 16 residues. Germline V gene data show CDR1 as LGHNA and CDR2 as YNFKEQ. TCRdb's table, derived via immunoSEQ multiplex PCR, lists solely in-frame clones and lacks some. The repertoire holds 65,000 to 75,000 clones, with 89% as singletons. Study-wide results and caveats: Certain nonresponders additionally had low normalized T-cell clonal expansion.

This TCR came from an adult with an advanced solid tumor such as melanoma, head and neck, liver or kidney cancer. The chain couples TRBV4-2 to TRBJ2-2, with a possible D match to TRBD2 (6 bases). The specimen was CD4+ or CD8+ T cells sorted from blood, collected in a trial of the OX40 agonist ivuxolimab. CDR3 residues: CASSQDSGGVTGELFF. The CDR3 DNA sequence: TGTGCCAGCAGCCAAGATTCGGGCGGGGTCACCGGGGAGCTGTTTTTT.